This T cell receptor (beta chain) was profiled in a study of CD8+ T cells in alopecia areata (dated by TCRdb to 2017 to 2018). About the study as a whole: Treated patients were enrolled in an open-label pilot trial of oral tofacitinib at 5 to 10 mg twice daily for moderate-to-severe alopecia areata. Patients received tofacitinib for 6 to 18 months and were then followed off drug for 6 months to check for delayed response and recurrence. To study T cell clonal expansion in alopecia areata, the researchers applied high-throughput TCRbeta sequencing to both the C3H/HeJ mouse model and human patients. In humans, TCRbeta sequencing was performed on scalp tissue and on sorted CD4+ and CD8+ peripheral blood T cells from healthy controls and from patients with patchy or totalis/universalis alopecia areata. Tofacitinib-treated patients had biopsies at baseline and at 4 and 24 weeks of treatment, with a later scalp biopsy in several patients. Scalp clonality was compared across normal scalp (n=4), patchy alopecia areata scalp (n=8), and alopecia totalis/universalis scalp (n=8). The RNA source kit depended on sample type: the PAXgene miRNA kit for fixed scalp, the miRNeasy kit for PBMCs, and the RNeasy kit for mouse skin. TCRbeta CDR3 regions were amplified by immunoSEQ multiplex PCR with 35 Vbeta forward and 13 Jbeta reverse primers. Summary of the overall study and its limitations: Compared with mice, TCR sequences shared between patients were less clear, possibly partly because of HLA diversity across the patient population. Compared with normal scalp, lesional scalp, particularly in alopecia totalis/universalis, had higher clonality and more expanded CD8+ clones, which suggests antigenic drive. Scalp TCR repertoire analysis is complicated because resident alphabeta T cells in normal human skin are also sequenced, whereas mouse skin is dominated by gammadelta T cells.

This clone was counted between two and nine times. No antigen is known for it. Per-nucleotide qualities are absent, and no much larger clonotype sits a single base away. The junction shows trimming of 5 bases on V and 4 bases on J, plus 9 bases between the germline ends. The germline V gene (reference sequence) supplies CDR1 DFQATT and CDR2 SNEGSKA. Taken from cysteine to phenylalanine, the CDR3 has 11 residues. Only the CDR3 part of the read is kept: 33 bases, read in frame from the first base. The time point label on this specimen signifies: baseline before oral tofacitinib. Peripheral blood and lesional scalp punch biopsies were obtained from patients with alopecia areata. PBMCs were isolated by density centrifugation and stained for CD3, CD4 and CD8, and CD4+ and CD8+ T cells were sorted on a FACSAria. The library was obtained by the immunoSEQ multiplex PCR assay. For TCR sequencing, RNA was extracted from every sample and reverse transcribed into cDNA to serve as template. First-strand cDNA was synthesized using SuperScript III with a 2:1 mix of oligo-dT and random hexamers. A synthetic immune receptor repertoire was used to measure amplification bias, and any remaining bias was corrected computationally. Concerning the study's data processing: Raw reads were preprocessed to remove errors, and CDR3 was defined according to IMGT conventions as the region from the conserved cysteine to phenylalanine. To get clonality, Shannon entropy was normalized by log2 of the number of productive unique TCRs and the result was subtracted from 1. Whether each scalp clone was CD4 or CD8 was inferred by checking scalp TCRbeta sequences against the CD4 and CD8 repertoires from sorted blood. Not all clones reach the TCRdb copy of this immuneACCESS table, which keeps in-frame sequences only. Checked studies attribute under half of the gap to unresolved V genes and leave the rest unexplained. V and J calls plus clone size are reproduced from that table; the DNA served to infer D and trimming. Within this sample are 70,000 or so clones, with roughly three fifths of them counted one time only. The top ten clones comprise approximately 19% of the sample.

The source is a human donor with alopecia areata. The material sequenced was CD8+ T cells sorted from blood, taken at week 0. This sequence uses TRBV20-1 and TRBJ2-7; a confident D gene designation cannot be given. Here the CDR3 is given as CSAPSDYEQYF. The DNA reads TGCAGTGCTCCCTCGGATTACGAGCAGTACTTC.